The clone carrying this T cell receptor (beta chain) was seen more than once but under ten times. The data are from a study of graft-versus-host responses after intestinal transplantation. TCRdb's table, derived via immunoSEQ multiplex PCR, lists solely in-frame clones and lacks some. The sample shows 35,000 to 45,000 clones, over 85% of them seen only once. Per germline, CDR1 SGDLS and CDR2 YYNGEE. Deletions cut 1 base from V and 5 bases from J, with 18 bases between. This CDR3 has 16 residues. The sequence derives from a human patient who received an intestinal transplant, so some T cells may come from the graft donor. V usage is TRBV9 and J usage is TRBJ1-1; no clear D gene. The source material was PBMCs, sampled 734 days after intestinal transplantation. CDR3 amino acids: CASSVNVGDGATEAFF. The DNA of the CDR3 is TGTGCCAGCAGCGTAAATGTTGGGGATGGTGCAACTGAAGCTTTCTTT.